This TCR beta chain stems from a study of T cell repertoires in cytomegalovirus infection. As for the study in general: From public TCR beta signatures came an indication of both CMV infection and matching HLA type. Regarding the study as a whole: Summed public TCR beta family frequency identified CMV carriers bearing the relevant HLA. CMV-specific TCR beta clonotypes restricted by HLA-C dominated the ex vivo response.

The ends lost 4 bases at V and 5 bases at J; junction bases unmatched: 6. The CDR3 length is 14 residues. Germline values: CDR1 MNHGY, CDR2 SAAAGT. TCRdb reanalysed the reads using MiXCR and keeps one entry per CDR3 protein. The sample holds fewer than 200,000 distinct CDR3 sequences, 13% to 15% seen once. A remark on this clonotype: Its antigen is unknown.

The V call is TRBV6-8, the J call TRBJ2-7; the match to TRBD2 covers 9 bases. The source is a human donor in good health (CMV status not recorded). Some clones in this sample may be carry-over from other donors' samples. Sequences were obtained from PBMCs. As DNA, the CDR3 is TGTGCCAGCAGTTTACTAGCGGGCACGGACGAGCAGTACTTC. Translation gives CASSLLAGTDEQYF.